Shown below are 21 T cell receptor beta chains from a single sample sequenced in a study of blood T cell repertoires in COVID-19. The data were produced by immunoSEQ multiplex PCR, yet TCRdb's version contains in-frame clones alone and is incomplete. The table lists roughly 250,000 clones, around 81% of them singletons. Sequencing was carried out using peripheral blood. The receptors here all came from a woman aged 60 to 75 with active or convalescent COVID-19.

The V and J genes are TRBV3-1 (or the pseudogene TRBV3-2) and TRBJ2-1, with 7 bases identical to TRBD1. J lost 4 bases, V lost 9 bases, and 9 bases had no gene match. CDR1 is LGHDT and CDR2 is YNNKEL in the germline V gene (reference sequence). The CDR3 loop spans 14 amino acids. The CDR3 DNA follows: TGTGCCAGTCAAGGGGACAGATCTTACAATGAGCAGTTCTTC. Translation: CASQGDRSYNEQFF.

The CDR3 DNA reads as TGTGCCATCAGTGAGGGAGGTTATGGCTACACCTTC. Residues: CAISEGGYGYTF. The chain has TRBV10-3 and TRBJ1-2; D gene unclear. In germline, CDR1 is ENHRY, CDR2 SYGVKD. Deletions cut 2 bases from V and 5 bases from J, with 6 bases between. The CDR3 runs to 12 residues.

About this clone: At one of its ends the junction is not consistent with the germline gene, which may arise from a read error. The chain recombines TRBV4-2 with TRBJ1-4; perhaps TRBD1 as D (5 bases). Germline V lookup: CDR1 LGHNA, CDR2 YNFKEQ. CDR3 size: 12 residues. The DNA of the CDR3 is TGTGCCAGCAGCCAAGGGAGTGGGGGGTTCGTTTTT. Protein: CASSQGSGGFVF.

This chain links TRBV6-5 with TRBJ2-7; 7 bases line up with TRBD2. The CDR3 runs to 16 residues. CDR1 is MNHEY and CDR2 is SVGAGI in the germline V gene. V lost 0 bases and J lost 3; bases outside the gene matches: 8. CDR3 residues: CASSYSRRGSFYEQYF. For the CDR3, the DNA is TGTGCCAGCAGTTACTCAAGGCGGGGGAGTTTCTACGAGCAGTACTTC.

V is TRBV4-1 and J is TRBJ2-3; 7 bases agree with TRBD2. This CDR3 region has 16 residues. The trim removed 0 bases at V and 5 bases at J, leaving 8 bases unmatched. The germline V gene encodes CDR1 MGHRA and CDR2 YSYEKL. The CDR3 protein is CASSQEGRSGVDTQYF. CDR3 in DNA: TGCGCCAGCAGCCAAGAGGGTCGGAGCGGGGTAGATACGCAGTATTTT.

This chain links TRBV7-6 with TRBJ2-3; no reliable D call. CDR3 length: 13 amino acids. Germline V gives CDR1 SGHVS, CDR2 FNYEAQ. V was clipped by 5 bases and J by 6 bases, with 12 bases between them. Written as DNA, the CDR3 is TGTGCCAGCAGCCCCCAGATGTGGGATACGCAGTATTTT. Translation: CASSPQMWDTQYF.

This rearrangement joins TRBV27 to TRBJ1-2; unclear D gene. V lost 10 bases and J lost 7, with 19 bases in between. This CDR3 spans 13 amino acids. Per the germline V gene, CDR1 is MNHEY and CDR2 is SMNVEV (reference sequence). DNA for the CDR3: TGTGCCACCTCTCTGAATCGGGGTTCTGGCTACACCTTC. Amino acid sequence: CATSLNRGSGYTF.

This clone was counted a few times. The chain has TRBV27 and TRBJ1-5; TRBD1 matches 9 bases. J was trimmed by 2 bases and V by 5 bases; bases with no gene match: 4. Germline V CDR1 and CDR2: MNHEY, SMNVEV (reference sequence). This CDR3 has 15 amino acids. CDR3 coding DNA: TGTGCCAGCAGTGAGGACAGGGGCGGCAATCAGCCCCAGCATTTT. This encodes CASSEDRGGNQPQHF.

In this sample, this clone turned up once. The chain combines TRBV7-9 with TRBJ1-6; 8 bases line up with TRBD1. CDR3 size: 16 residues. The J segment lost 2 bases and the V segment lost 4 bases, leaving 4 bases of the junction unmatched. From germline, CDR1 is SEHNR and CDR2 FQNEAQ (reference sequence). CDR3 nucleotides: TGTGCCAGCAGCTCGGACAGGGCGGCCTATAATTCACCCCTCCACTTT. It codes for CASSSDRAAYNSPLHF.

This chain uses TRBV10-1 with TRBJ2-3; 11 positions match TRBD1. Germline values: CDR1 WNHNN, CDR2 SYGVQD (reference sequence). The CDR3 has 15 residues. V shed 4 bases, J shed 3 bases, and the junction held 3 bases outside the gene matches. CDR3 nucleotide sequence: TGCGCCAGCAGTGGGACAGGGGGCCGGACAGATACGCAGTATTTT. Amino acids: CASSGTGGRTDTQYF.

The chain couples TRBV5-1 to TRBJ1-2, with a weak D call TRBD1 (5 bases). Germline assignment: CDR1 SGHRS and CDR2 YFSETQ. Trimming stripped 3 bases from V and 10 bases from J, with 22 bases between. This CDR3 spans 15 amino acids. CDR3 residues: CASSSAGPTYLDYTF. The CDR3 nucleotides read TGCGCCAGCAGCTCGGCGGGGCCGACTTATTTGGACTACACCTTC.

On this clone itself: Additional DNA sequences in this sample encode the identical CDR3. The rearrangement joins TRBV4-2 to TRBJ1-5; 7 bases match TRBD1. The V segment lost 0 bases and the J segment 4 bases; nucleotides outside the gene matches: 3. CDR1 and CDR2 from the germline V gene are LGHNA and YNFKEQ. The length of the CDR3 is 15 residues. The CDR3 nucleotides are TGTGCCAGCAGCCAAGATGGGGGACAGAATCAGCCCCAGCATTTT. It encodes CASSQDGGQNQPQHF.

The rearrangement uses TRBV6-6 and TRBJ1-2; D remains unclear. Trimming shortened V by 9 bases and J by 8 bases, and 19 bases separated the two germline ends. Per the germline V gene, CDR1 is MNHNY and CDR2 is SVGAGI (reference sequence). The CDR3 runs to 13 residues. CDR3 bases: TGTGCCAGTACTCCTTCGGATGAGCGGGGCTACACCTTC. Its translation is CASTPSDERGYTF.

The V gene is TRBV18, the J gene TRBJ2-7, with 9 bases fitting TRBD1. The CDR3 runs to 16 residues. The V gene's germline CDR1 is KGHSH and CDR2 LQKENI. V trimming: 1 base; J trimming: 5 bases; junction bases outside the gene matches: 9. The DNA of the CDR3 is TGTGCCAGCTCACCACTACCGGGACAGGGAAAAAACGAGCAGTACTTC. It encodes CASSPLPGQGKNEQYF.

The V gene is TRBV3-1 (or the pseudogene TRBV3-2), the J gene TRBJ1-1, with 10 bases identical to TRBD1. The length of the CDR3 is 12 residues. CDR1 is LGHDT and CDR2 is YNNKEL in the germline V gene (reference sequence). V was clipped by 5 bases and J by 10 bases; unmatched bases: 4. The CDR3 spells CASSADRGGAFF. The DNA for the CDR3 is TGTGCCAGCAGCGCGGACAGGGGGGGAGCTTTCTTT.

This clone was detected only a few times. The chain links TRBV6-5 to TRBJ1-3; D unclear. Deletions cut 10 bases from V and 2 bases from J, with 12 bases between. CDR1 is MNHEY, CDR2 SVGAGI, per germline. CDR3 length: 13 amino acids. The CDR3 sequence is CATRRETGNTIYF. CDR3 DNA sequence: TGTGCCACCAGAAGGGAGACTGGAAACACCATATATTTT.

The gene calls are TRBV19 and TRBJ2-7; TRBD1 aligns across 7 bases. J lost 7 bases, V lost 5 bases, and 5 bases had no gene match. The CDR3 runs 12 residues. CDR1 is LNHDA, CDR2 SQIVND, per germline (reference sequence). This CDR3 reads CASSGQVGEQYF. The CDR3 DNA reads TGTGCCAGTAGTGGACAGGTAGGAGAGCAGTACTTC.

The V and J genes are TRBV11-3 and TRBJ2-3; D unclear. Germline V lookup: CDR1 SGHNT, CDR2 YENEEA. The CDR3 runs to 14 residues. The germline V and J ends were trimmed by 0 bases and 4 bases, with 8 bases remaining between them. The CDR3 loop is CASSLDLPPDTQYF. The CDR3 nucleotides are TGTGCCAGCAGCTTAGATCTCCCCCCAGATACGCAGTATTTT.

Here the CDR3 reads CASSYAPGGRGGYTF. CDR3 DNA sequence: TGTGCCAGCAGTTACGCCCCAGGGGGGCGGGGTGGCTACACCTTC. This chain uses TRBV6-5 with TRBJ1-2; 7 nucleotides match TRBD1. This CDR3 has 15 amino acids. Germline-derived CDR1 and CDR2 are MNHEY and SVGAGI. Trimming removed 2 bases from V and 7 bases from J; junction bases left unmatched: 10.

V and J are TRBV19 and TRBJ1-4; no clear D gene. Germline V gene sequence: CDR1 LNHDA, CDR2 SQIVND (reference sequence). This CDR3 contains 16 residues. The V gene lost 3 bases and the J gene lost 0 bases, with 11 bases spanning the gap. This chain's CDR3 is CASSIRSTPTNEKLFF. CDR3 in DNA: TGTGCCAGTAGTATCCGGTCTACCCCAACTAATGAAAAACTGTTTTTT.

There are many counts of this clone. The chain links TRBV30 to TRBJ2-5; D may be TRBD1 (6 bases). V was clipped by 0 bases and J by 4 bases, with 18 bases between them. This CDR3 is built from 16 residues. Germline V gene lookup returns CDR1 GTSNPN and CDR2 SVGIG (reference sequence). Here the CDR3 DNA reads TGTGCCTGGAGTGTACCAGGGGCCCCGGACGGAGAGACCCAGTACTTC. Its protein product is CAWSVPGAPDGETQYF.